The clone carrying this TCR beta chain was found a few times. Its antigen is still unknown. These data come from a study of T cell repertoires in cytomegalovirus infection. Overall study findings and caveats: Summed frequency of public TCR beta families distinguished CMV carriers with the relevant HLA. Clonotype analysis showed dominance of the ex vivo response by HLA-C-restricted CMV-specific TCR beta clonotypes.

The CDR3 is made up of 15 amino acids. Trimming took 8 bases from V and 8 from J, leaving 22 bases between them. Per germline, CDR1 SGHVS and CDR2 FQNEAQ. TCRdb re-called the reads through MiXCR, storing one row per CDR3 protein. Of around 900,000 distinct CDR3 sequences detected, about a third appear once; the ten largest clones hold over 11%. Sample: cultured CD8+ T cells from PBMCs, taken from culture after CMV antigen stimulation. The V gene is TRBV7-8, the J gene TRBJ1-5; D remains ambiguous. The TCR comes from a human donor in good health (CMV status not recorded). Some clones in this sample may be carry-over from other donors' samples. The DNA of the CDR3 is TGTGCCAGCGGGGAAGGCAGGCCGCACAAGGAGCCCCAGCATTTT. Translated: CASGEGRPHKEPQHF.